This entry concerns a single T cell receptor beta chain. The antigen is unknown. The entry originates in a study of beta chain features in type 1 diabetes. Study background: What patients shared with healthy donors was a similar profile of age, gender and cell yields. Study findings and constraints: For Type 1 diabetes patients, all four CD4+ subsets carried TCRB CDR3s that were moderately but significantly shorter. Within the patient group, naive, central memory and Treg TCRB repertoires appeared more similar to each other than within healthy donors.

As every portion of the isolated RNA was reverse transcribed, the sequencing read expressed TCRB transcripts. Data came from immunoSEQ multiplex PCR; TCRdb stores just in-frame clones and leaves some out. Altogether fewer than 900,000 clones are present, roughly 16% being singletons, with the ten largest covering 0.02% to 0.025%. CD4+ naive, central memory, regulatory and stem cell-like memory subsets were isolated by sorting on CD45RO/CCR7/CD25/CD127/CD95/CD27. The germline V gene encodes CDR1 MNHEY and CDR2 SVGAGI. V dropped 8 bases and J dropped 13; count of bases not matched to a gene: 16. This CDR3 has 14 residues.

The sequencing sample was made of naive CD4+ T cells from blood. The sequence derives from a woman aged 18-29 years in good health. The chain carries TRBV6-5 and TRBJ2-1; 8 nucleotides align to TRBD1. The CDR3 DNA reads TGTGCCAGCGGAGCAGGGGGCGACGGGGTCCAACAGTTCTTC. Amino acid sequence: CASGAGGDGVQQFF.